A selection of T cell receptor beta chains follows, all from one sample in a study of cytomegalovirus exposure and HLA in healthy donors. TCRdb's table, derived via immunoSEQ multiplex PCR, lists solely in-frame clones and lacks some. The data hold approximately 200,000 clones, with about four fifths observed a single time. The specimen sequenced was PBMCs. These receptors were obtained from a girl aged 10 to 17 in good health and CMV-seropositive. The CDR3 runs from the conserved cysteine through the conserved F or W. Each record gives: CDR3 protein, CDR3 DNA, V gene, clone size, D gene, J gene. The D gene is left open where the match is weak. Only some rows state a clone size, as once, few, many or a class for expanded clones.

CAGTGANYGYTF,TGTGCCGGTACAGGGGCTAACTATGGCTACACCTTC,TRBV30,once,TRBD1,TRBJ1-2
CASSQDHQGNEQYF,TGCGCCAGCAGCCAAGATCACCAGGGGAACGAGCAGTACTTC,TRBV4-3,.,.,TRBJ2-7
CASSYRDSYEQYF,TGTGCCAGCAGTTATAGGGACAGCTACGAGCAGTACTTC,TRBV27,.,TRBD1,TRBJ2-7
CASSLVPGNYEQYF,TGTGCCAGCAGCTTAGTGCCAGGGAACTACGAGCAGTACTTC,TRBV7-6,.,.,TRBJ2-7
CASSLAGGGSYEQYF,TGTGCCAGCAGCTTGGCGGGCGGGGGTTCCTACGAGCAGTACTTC,TRBV5-4,.,TRBD2,TRBJ2-7
CASSLAPGLTYEQYF,TGCGCCAGCAGCTTAGCGCCGGGACTAACCTACGAGCAGTACTTC,TRBV4-3,.,TRBD2,TRBJ2-7
CASTKTGDYNEQFF,TGTGCCAGCACCAAGACAGGGGACTACAATGAGCAGTTCTTC,TRBV2,.,TRBD1,TRBJ2-1
CASSLGLAGGIEQYF,TGTGCCAGCAGCTTAGGGTTAGCGGGGGGTATCGAGCAGTACTTC,TRBV7-2,few,TRBD2,TRBJ2-7
CASSLAQDRAYEQYF,TGTGCCAGCAGCTTAGCGCAGGACAGGGCCTACGAGCAGTACTTC,TRBV7-2,.,TRBD1,TRBJ2-7
CASFVAQGTNEKLFF,TGTGCCAGCTTTGTGGCGCAGGGTACTAATGAAAAACTGTTTTTT,TRBV6-6,.,.,TRBJ1-4
CASSLSWGPTGELFF,TGTGCCAGCAGTTTATCATGGGGGCCCACCGGGGAGCTGTTTTTT,TRBV27,.,.,TRBJ2-2
CASSLRTEKTDTQYF,TGTGCCAGCAGCTTGAGGACTGAGAAGACAGATACGCAGTATTTT,TRBV5-6,once,.,TRBJ2-3
CASSLDGAYYGYTF,TGTGCCAGCAGCTTGGATGGAGCGTACTATGGCTACACCTTC,TRBV5-4,.,.,TRBJ1-2
CASSFAGQRSYEQYF,TGTGCCAGCAGCTTTGCGGGACAGCGCTCCTACGAGCAGTACTTC,TRBV11-2,.,.,TRBJ2-7
CASSVVSGYEQYF,TGTGCCAGCAGCGTAGTTAGCGGCTACGAGCAGTACTTC,TRBV9,.,.,TRBJ2-7
CASSQSPGQENYGYTF,TGCGCCAGCAGCCAATCCCCGGGACAGGAAAACTATGGCTACACCTTC,TRBV4-1,.,TRBD1,TRBJ1-2
CASSLVDREIVEEQYF,TGTGCCAGCAGCTTAGTAGACAGGGAGATAGTAGAAGAGCAGTACTTC,TRBV7-9,.,TRBD1,TRBJ2-7
CASSFWDRANTEAFF,TGTGCCAGCAGCTTTTGGGACAGGGCGAACACTGAAGCTTTCTTT,TRBV5-6,.,TRBD1,TRBJ1-1
CASSLLGLAGANEQFF,TGTGCCAGCAGTTTACTGGGACTAGCGGGGGCCAATGAGCAGTTCTTC,TRBV27,.,TRBD2,TRBJ2-1
CAWSLGAVEAFF,TGTGCCTGGAGTCTCGGAGCTGTTGAAGCTTTCTTT,TRBV30,few,.,TRBJ1-1
CSVSTVLANTGELFF,TGCAGCGTGTCGACTGTCCTCGCGAACACCGGGGAGCTGTTTTTT,TRBV29-1,.,.,TRBJ2-2
CASRTGFSEQFF,TGTGCCAGCAGGACAGGCTTCTCTGAGCAGTTCTTC,TRBV2,.,.,TRBJ2-1
CASSATTVRETQYF,TGTGCCAGCAGCGCAACGACAGTTCGAGAGACCCAGTACTTC,TRBV9,.,.,TRBJ2-5
CASSLYGGSYNEQFF,TGTGCCAGCAGCCTTTACGGGGGCTCCTACAATGAGCAGTTCTTC,TRBV7-2,.,.,TRBJ2-1
CASSYMGPVYNSPLHF,TGTGCCAGCAGTTACATGGGGCCCGTCTATAATTCACCCCTCCACTTT,TRBV6-5,.,.,TRBJ1-6
CASSLGGGGGNEQYF,TGTGCCAGCAGCTTAGGGGGGGGCGGGGGGAACGAGCAGTACTTC,TRBV13,.,TRBD2,TRBJ2-7
CASSPSQPGVSGETQYF,TGTGCCAGCAGCCCCTCGCAGCCAGGGGTGAGTGGAGAGACCCAGTACTTC,TRBV7-2,.,.,TRBJ2-5
CASSSLSYEQYF,TGCGCCAGCAGCTCGCTCTCCTACGAGCAGTACTTC,TRBV5-1,.,.,TRBJ2-7
CASSQVPVLVGSGELFF,TGCGCCAGCAGCCAAGTCCCGGTACTAGTCGGGTCCGGGGAGCTGTTTTTT,TRBV4-1,.,.,TRBJ2-2